This TCR beta chain was recovered during a study of T cells in Graves' hyperthyroidism and ophthalmopathy. General study findings and limits: Most thyroid clonotypes expanded above 0.001 were also detected in blood. A model built on 13 V-J features separated ophthalmopathy from stable hyperthyroidism.

Comments on this clonotype: Its specificity is unknown. The limits of the CDR3 on the DNA are not certain, so only TCRdb's listed CDR3 is given.

Not enrolled were patients with uncontrolled infection, other autoimmune disease, pregnancy or lactation. Diagnoses were established using clinical symptoms, serum thyroxine and TRAb, thyroid ultrasound and orbital computed tomography. Germline V gene data show CDR1 as DFQATT and CDR2 as SNEGSKA (reference sequence). The CDR3 contains 22 residues when both ends are counted. Amplification targeted TCR beta CDR3 regions from RNA transcripts. RT-PCR in the first round (using the HTBI primer set) targeted the TCR CDR3. A single record per CDR3 protein comes from TCRdb applying MiXCR to the multiplex PCR reads. The table lists 85,000 to 110,000 distinct CDR3 sequences, about 50% of them singletons.

The sample comprised blood. The chain couples TRBV20-1 to TRBJ1-5. This clonotype originated in a man between 35 and 55 years old with Graves' hyperthyroidism. The CDR3 here is CSARGVSGWNSYEQYFGPPQHF.